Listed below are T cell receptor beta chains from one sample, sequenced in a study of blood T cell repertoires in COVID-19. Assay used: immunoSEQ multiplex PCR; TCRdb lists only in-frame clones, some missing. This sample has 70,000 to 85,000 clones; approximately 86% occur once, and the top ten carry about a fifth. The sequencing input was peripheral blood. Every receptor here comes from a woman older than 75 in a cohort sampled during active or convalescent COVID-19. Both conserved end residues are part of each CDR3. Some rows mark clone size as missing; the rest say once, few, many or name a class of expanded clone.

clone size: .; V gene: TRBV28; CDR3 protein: CASSFAQWAQPQHF
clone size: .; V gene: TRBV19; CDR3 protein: CASRTGGSSSGNTIYF
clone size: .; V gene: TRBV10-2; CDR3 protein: CASSEASGYNEQFF
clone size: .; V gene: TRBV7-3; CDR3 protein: CASSLSPLAGSYNEQFF
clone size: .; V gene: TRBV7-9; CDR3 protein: CASSRQNSPLHF
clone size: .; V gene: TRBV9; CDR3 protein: CASSVRLDSSTDTQYF
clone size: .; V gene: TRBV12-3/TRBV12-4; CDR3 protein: CASRRGNEKLFF
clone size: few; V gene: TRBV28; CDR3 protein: CASRSGGNQPQHF
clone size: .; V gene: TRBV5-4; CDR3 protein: CASSFGGAGETQYF
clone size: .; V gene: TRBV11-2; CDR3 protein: CASSLDPVVHYTYEQYF